This is a list of T cell receptor beta chains from one sample in a study of cytomegalovirus exposure and HLA in healthy donors. Data came from immunoSEQ multiplex PCR; TCRdb stores just in-frame clones and leaves some out. This table has 50,000 to 60,000 clones, roughly 73% appearing once. Sample: PBMCs. Receptor source: a middle-aged woman in good health and CMV-seropositive. The CDR3 runs from the conserved cysteine through the conserved F or W. A D gene is named only where the DNA matches it firmly. Clone size is given for some rows only: seen once, a few or many times, or a class if the clone is expanded.

d_gene	abundance	v_gene	j_gene	CDR3aa	CDR3nt
-	-	TRBV19	TRBJ2-4	CASRTQGGIQYF	TGTGCCAGTAGAACCCAGGGGGGCATTCAGTACTTC
-	-	TRBV29-1	TRBJ1-1	CSGQGMNTEAFF	TGCAGCGGTCAGGGGATGAACACTGAAGCTTTCTTT
-	once	TRBV7-2	TRBJ1-5	CASSLVTGGSQPQHF	TGTGCCAGCAGCCTGGTTACGGGAGGTTCTCAGCCCCAGCATTTT
TRBD1	-	TRBV10-3	TRBJ1-2	CAISVVQGDNNYGYTF	TGTGCCATCAGTGTTGTTCAGGGGGATAACAACTATGGCTACACCTTC
TRBD2	-	TRBV29-1	TRBJ2-7	CSVDTGTSGGMYEQYF	TGCAGCGTTGATACCGGGACTAGCGGGGGGATGTACGAGCAGTACTTC
TRBD2	-	TRBV7-8	TRBJ2-7	CASSLTSGGTNYEQYF	TGTGCCAGCAGCCTGACTAGCGGGGGGACAAATTACGAGCAGTACTTC
TRBD1	-	TRBV28	TRBJ1-4	CASRRTGDEKLFF	TGTGCCAGCAGACGGACAGGAGATGAAAAACTGTTTTTT
TRBD1	-	TRBV6-5	TRBJ2-7	CASSPQGERYEQYF	TGTGCCAGCAGTCCACAGGGGGAACGCTACGAGCAGTACTTC
TRBD1	-	TRBV7-2	TRBJ2-5	CASSLGDRGRETQYF	TGTGCCAGCAGCCTCGGGGACAGGGGGCGCGAGACCCAGTACTTC
-	-	TRBV4-2	TRBJ2-7	CASSQVDSEQYF	TGTGCCAGCAGCCAAGTGGACAGTGAGCAGTACTTC
-	-	TRBV5-8	TRBJ1-5	CASSFLWSGERDQPQHF	-
-	-	TRBV15	TRBJ2-3	CATSRDVGSGSTDTQYF	TGTGCCACCAGCAGAGATGTGGGCTCAGGGAGCACAGATACGCAGTATTTT
-	-	TRBV28	TRBJ1-1	CASSHGSREAFF	TGTGCCAGCAGCCACGGGTCCCGTGAAGCTTTCTTT
TRBD1	-	TRBV4-1	TRBJ2-5	CASSQDSLGVPGQGKETQYF	TGCGCCAGCAGCCAAGACTCACTGGGGGTCCCGGGACAGGGGAAGGAGACCCAGTACTTC
-	-	TRBV7-2	TRBJ1-2	CASSLGTGWAYGYTF	TGTGCCAGCAGCTTAGGAACAGGGTGGGCCTATGGCTACACCTTC
-	-	TRBV6-1	TRBJ1-5	CASSQGGHSNQPQHF	TGTGCCAGCAGCCAGGGAGGGCATAGCAATCAGCCCCAGCATTTT
TRBD2	-	TRBV28	TRBJ2-5	CASILAGGGQETQYF	TGTGCCAGCATCTTAGCTGGCGGGGGACAAGAGACCCAGTACTTC
-	-	TRBV28	TRBJ1-5	CASGNSYSNQPQHF	TGTGCCAGCGGCAACAGTTATAGCAATCAGCCCCAGCATTTT
-	-	TRBV29-1	TRBJ2-5	CSVEVRGKYQETQYF	TGCAGCGTTGAAGTGCGGGGAAAGTACCAAGAGACCCAGTACTTC
-	-	TRBV6-1	TRBJ1-6	CASSESGARNSPLHF	TGTGCCAGCAGTGAATCAGGGGCGAGGAATTCACCCCTCCACTTT
-	-	TRBV7-9	TRBJ1-6	CASSLAQDNSPLHF	TGTGCCAGCAGCTTAGCCCAGGATAATTCACCCCTCCACTTT
-	-	TRBV19	TRBJ1-1	CASSTLDRNTEAFF	TGTGCCAGTAGTACCCTGGACAGGAACACTGAAGCTTTCTTT
TRBD1	-	TRBV6-5	TRBJ2-5	CASSRTGGESKTQYF	TGTGCCAGCAGTAGGACAGGGGGCGAATCGAAGACCCAGTACTTC
-	-	TRBV11-2	TRBJ1-1	CASSLLGVATEASF	TGTGCCAGCAGCTTACTCGGGGTGGCCACTGAAGCTTCCTTT
-	once	TRBV5-1	TRBJ2-1	CASSLAVRGRNDEQFF	TGCGCCAGCAGCTTGGCCGTTCGGGGGAGAAACGATGAGCAGTTCTTC
TRBD1	few	TRBV6-1	TRBJ1-6	CASSDPSGGRNSPLHF	TGTGCCAGCAGTGACCCCTCAGGGGGCAGGAATTCACCCCTCCACTTT
TRBD1	-	TRBV9	TRBJ2-1	CASSGTGYEQFF	TGTGCCAGCAGCGGGACAGGGTATGAGCAGTTCTTC